This is a list of T cell receptor beta chains from one sample in a study of T-cell memory formation after mild COVID-19. TCRdb called the 5' RACE reads again in MiXCR, with one record for every CDR3 protein. The repertoire holds over 500,000 distinct CDR3 sequences, with 17% as singletons. Source material: PBMCs or a T cell subset sorted from them (not recorded which). All receptors come from an adult woman who had mild COVID-19 (a few samples of this study predate the infection). Cell type and time point are not known. The CDR3 runs from the conserved cysteine through the conserved F or W. The D gene is left open where the match is weak. Not every row has a clone size; where given, it reads once, few, many or a size class.

D	V	size	J	DNA	CDR3
NA	TRBV18	NA	TRBJ1-5	TGTGCCAGCTCAACGGACTCCGCCGGATATAGCAATCAGCCCCAGCATTTT	CASSTDSAGYSNQPQHF
NA	TRBV7-2	few	TRBJ2-3	TGTGCCAGCAGCTTAGGTGAGAGAGTCGACACAGATACGCAGTATTTT	CASSLGERVDTDTQYF
NA	TRBV5-1	many	TRBJ2-3	TGCGCCAGCAGGGGGCCAGATACGCAGTATTTT	CASRGPDTQYF
NA	TRBV7-2	NA	TRBJ1-6	TGTGCCAGTGGTCAGAGGAGCTCCTATAATTCACCCCTCCACTTT	CASGQRSSYNSPLHF
TRBD1	TRBV12-3/TRBV12-4	NA	TRBJ1-3	TGTGCCAGCAGTCGTACCGGGACAGGCGGAAACACCATATATTTT	CASSRTGTGGNTIYF
TRBD1	TRBV12-3/TRBV12-4	few	TRBJ1-3	TGTGCCAGCAGGTGGACAGGAGGACTCTCTGGAAACACCATATATTTT	CASRWTGGLSGNTIYF
NA	TRBV6-6	NA	TRBJ1-2	TGTGCCACCAAGGGGGACTATGGCTACACCTTC	CATKGDYGYTF
NA	TRBV11-2	few	TRBJ2-2	TGTGCCAGCAGCTTAGGGAAGGGGGACACCGGGGAGCTGTTTTTT	CASSLGKGDTGELFF
TRBD2	TRBV7-2	NA	TRBJ2-3	TGTGCCAGCAGCCCCGCCGCCGGGGGGGGAAGCACAGATACGCAGTATTTT	CASSPAAGGGSTDTQYF
NA	TRBV6-2/TRBV6-3	NA	TRBJ1-2	TGTGCCAGCAGCCGCATGGATTCAAAGGGCTATGGCTACACCTTC	CASSRMDSKGYGYTF
NA	TRBV5-1	few	TRBJ1-1	TGCGCCACCAGTTGGGGAGGGACGAACACTGAAGCTTTCTTT	CATSWGGTNTEAFF
TRBD1	TRBV20-1	few	TRBJ2-7	TGCAGTGCTAGCGGGACAGGGGGCACCTTCTACGAGCAGTACTTC	CSASGTGGTFYEQYF
TRBD1	TRBV12-3/TRBV12-4	NA	TRBJ1-1	TGTGCCAGCAGTTTGTACAGGGGGGTGAACACTGAAGCTTTCTTT	CASSLYRGVNTEAFF
NA	TRBV4-3	few	TRBJ2-1	TGCGCCAGCAGCCTCCCCCCGATGGGGGGAAACTACAATGAGCAGTTCTTC	CASSLPPMGGNYNEQFF
NA	TRBV5-4	NA	TRBJ2-5	TGTGCCAGCAGCGCGGATCCGGGAGAGAAAGAGACCCAGTACTTC	CASSADPGEKETQYF
NA	TRBV5-6	NA	TRBJ2-3	TGTGCCAGCAGCTTGGACCCAGATACGCAGAATTTT	CASSLDPDTQNF
NA	TRBV3-1	few	TRBJ2-3	TGTGCCAGCAGCCAAGATAGCCGAGGCACAGATACGCAGTATTTT	CASSQDSRGTDTQYF
NA	TRBV4-1	few	TRBJ2-7	TGCGCCAGCAGCACCCGTGACAGTAAGAGATCAAACGAGCAGTACTTC	CASSTRDSKRSNEQYF
NA	TRBV5-1	few	TRBJ2-7	TGCGCCAGCACCGACGAGGCCTACGAGCAGTACTTC	CASTDEAYEQYF
TRBD1	TRBV4-1	NA	TRBJ2-7	TGCGCCAGCAGCCAAGCAACTGGACAGGGGGGCTACGAGCAGTACTTC	CASSQATGQGGYEQYF
TRBD2	TRBV5-1	NA	TRBJ2-7	TGCGCCAGCAGCCTGGACTCGGGGGGAACCTACGAGCAGTACTTC	CASSLDSGGTYEQYF
TRBD2	TRBV6-5	few	TRBJ2-3	TGTGCCAGCAGTTACGCGGGAGGGGGAGATACGCAGTATTTT	CASSYAGGGDTQYF
NA	TRBV27	NA	TRBJ1-2	TGTGCCAGCAGTCCCCAGGGGATCAAGGATGGCTACACCTTC	CASSPQGIKDGYTF
NA	TRBV4-1	few	TRBJ1-2	TGCGCCAGCAGCCAACTCCCGGGGGCTAACTATGGCTACACCTTC	CASSQLPGANYGYTF
TRBD2	TRBV6-1	NA	TRBJ2-1	TGTGCCAGCAGTGACCGGACTAGCAGAGCCTACAATGAGCAGTTCTTC	CASSDRTSRAYNEQFF
NA	TRBV7-6	few	TRBJ2-1	TGTGCCAGCAGCTTAGACCCCGACACAGGGCCCGACCACAATGAGCAGTTCTTC	CASSLDPDTGPDHNEQFF
NA	TRBV12-3/TRBV12-4	many	TRBJ1-5	TGTGCCAGCAGTTCCCCCGGCGCTGGCAATCAGCCCCAGCATTTT	CASSSPGAGNQPQHF
NA	TRBV12-3/TRBV12-4	few	TRBJ1-2	TGTGCCAGCAGTTTTGGCAGTAAGGTGCGGCACTATGGCTACACCTTC	CASSFGSKVRHYGYTF
TRBD1	TRBV11-2	few	TRBJ1-2	TGTGCCAGCAGCCTTCAGGGGGTTGGCTACACCTTC	CASSLQGVGYTF
NA	TRBV7-2	NA	TRBJ2-3	TGTGCCAGCAGCCTAGGACTCACCACAGATACGCAGTATTTT	CASSLGLTTDTQYF
NA	TRBV6-5	NA	TRBJ1-6	TGTGCCAGCAGTGACTCAGCAGACCCCAATTCACCCCTCCACTTT	CASSDSADPNSPLHF
NA	TRBV30	NA	TRBJ1-5	TGTGCCTGGAGTTTCCTCCGCCAGCCCCAGCATTTT	CAWSFLRQPQHF
NA	TRBV5-6	NA	TRBJ1-1	TGTGCCAGCAGCTCCGGGAGATACACTGAAGCTTTCTTT	CASSSGRYTEAFF
NA	TRBV5-1	NA	TRBJ2-3	TGCGCCAGCAGTCGTTTTGACACCTCTAGCACAGATACGCAGTATTTT	CASSRFDTSSTDTQYF
TRBD1	TRBV7-6	NA	TRBJ1-3	TGTGCCAGCAGCTTAGGCGCCTCCGGGACAGGGTCTGGAAACACCATATATTTT	CASSLGASGTGSGNTIYF
NA	TRBV19	NA	TRBJ1-2	TGTGCCAGTAGGCAGGGGCTACAAAGTGGGTATGGCTACACCTTC	CASRQGLQSGYGYTF
NA	TRBV29-1	many	TRBJ2-7	TGCAGCTCGACACGAGGGGACGAGCAGTACTTC	CSSTRGDEQYF
TRBD2	TRBV6-1	NA	TRBJ2-3	TGTGCCAGCAAGATTAGCGGGGCCGGGGCAGATACGCAGTATTTT	CASKISGAGADTQYF
NA	TRBV5-6	NA	TRBJ2-7	TGTGCCAGCCACCGGCGGGGAGTGATGTACGAGCAGTACTTC	CASHRRGVMYEQYF